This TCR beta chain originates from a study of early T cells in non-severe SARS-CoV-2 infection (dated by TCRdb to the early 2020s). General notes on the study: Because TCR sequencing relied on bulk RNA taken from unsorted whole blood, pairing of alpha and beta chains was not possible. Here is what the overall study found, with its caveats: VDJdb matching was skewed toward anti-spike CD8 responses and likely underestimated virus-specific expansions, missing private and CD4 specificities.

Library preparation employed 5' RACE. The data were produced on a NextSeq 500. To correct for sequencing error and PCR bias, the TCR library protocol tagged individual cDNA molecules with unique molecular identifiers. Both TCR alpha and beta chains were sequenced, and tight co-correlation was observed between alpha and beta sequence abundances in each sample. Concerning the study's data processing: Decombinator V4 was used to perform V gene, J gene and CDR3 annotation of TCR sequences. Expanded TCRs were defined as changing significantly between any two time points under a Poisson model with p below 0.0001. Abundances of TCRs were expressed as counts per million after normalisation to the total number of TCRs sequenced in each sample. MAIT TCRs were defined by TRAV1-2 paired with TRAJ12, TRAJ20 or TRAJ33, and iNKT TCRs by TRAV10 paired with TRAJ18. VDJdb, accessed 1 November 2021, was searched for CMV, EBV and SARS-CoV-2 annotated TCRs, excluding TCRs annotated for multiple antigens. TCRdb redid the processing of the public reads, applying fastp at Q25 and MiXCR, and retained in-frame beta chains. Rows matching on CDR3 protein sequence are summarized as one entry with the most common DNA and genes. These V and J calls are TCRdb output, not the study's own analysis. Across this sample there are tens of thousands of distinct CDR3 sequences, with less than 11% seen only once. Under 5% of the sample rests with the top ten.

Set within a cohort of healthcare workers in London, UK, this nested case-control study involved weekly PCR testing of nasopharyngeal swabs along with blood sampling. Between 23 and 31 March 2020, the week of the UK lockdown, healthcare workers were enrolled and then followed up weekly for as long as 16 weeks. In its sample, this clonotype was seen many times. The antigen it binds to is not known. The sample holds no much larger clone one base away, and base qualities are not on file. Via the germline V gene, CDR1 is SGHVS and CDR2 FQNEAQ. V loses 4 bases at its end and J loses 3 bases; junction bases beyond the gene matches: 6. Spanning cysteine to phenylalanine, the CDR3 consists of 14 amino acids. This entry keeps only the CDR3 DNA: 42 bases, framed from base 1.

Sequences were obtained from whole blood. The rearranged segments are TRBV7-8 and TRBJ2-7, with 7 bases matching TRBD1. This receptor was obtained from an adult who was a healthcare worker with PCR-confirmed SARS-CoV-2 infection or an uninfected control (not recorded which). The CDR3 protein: CASSSGTVIYEQYF. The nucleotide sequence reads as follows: TGTGCCAGCAGCTCCGGGACAGTGATCTACGAGCAGTACTTC.